This T cell receptor (beta chain) stems from a study of immune cell composition in non-small cell lung cancer. The study's findings and limits: Dominant in vivo tumour-associated clones were not shown to share tumour-reactive sequences.

To note about this clone: What it binds is not known.

Sequenced by immunoSEQ multiplex PCR; TCRdb stores in-frame clones only, minus some. Among roughly 10,000 clones listed, around 60% were seen once. The CDR3 runs 13 residues. Germline V gene sequence: CDR1 MDHEN, CDR2 SYDVKM. The J segment lost 4 bases and the V segment lost 7 bases, leaving 7 bases of the junction unmatched. Template was genomic DNA from frozen, unsorted single-cell suspensions. The chain has TRBV28 and TRBJ2-7; TRBD1 agrees at 7 bases. The source is a human donor with non-small cell lung cancer. The specimen was lung tumor tissue. CDR3: CASNTGVSYEQYF. CDR3 coding DNA: TGTGCCAGCAACACAGGGGTTTCGTACGAGCAGTACTTC. The full variable domain, completed using reference TRBV28 and TRBJ2-7, is DVKVTQSSRYLVKRTGEKVFLECVQDMDHENMFWYRQDPGLGLRLIYFSYDVKMKEKGDIPEGYSVSREKKERFSLILESASTNQTSMYLCASNTGVSYEQYFGPGTRLTVT.